This TCR beta chain was documented in a study of blood T cell repertoires in COVID-19. CDR1 and CDR2 from the germline V gene are MDHEN and SYDVKM. V trimming: 3 bases; J trimming: 4 bases; junction bases outside the gene matches: 14. This CDR3 region has 18 residues. The table came from immunoSEQ multiplex PCR; TCRdb's copy has only in-frame clones and leaves some out. The table lists a few hundred thousand clones, nearly 90% of them singletons. This clone has just a few counts. The genes are TRBV28 and TRBJ1-1; 10 bases align to TRBD1. The receptor was isolated from a woman in her 50s who had been exposed to COVID-19. Sequencing was done on a sample of PBMCs or T cells enriched from blood (not recorded which). CDR3 residues: CASSFILGGTGAGTEAFF. The CDR3 DNA follows: TGTGCCAGCAGTTTTATATTAGGTGGGACAGGGGCCGGCACTGAAGCTTTCTTT.